Presented here are 10 T cell receptor beta chains from one specimen sequenced in a study of blood T cell repertoires in COVID-19. Produced via immunoSEQ multiplex PCR; TCRdb's table is partial and in-frame only. The sample shows under 300,000 clones, 90% of them seen only once. Sequenced sample: peripheral blood. These receptors were obtained from a woman aged 60-70 years with COVID-19, enrolled during active disease.

The J gene is TRBJ2-3, the V gene TRBV18; TRBD2 matches at 9 bases. This CDR3 has 17 amino acids. The germline CDR1 and CDR2 sequences are KGHSH and LQKENI. V lost 0 bases to trimming and J lost 3 bases; unmatched junction nucleotides: 7. This CDR3 is CASSPPSPSGATDTQYF. In DNA, the CDR3 is TGTGCCAGCTCACCACCGAGCCCTAGCGGGGCGACAGATACGCAGTATTTT.

V usage is TRBV6-5 and J usage is TRBJ1-3; 9 bases map to TRBD1. The CDR3 spans 13 residues. Trimming at V came to 7 bases and at J to 4 bases, leaving 2 bases not matched to a gene. Germline loops: CDR1 MNHEY, CDR2 SVGAGI. The CDR3 spells CASTTGGGNTIYF. The CDR3 coding sequence is TGTGCCAGCACCACAGGGGGCGGAAACACCATATATTTT.

The rearrangement links TRBV4-1 to TRBJ2-3, with D tentatively TRBD1 (5 bases). The germline V and J ends were trimmed by 0 bases and 4 bases, with 17 bases remaining between them. CDR1 and CDR2 (germline): MGHRA, YSYEKL. The CDR3 has 17 residues. In DNA, the CDR3 is TGCGCCAGCAGCCAAGACCCGCCGCAGGGCGCCTCAGATACGCAGTATTTT. It specifies CASSQDPPQGASDTQYF.

The CDR3 region is CASSLGRHYEQYF. The DNA of the CDR3 is TGTGCCAGCAGCTTAGGTCGACACTACGAGCAGTACTTC. The V and J genes are TRBV7-6 and TRBJ2-7; D is unclear. Between the trimmed V and J ends, which lost 1 base and 3 bases, there was a span of 7 bases. CDR1 is SGHVS and CDR2 is FNYEAQ in the germline V gene. The CDR3 consists of 13 residues. The full variable domain, in which reference TRBV7-6 and TRBJ2-7 provide the parts outside the CDR3, is GAGVSQSPRYKVTKRGQDVALRCDPISGHVSLYWYRQALGQGPEFLTYFNYEAQQDKSGLPNDRFSAERPEGSISTLTIQRTEQRDSAMYRCASSLGRHYEQYFGPGTRLTVT.

V usage is TRBV21-1 and J usage is TRBJ1-1; the DNA was not used to check the table's D call, TRBD1. TRBV21-1 is a pseudogene segment. The CDR3 runs 13 residues. The CDR3 coding sequence is TGTGCCAGCAGCAAAAGGACAAGCACTGAAGCTTTCTTT. Translated, it gives CASSKRTSTEAFF.

In its sample, this clone was seen many times. V usage is TRBV19 and J usage is TRBJ1-5; weak D call: TRBD1 (6 bases). There are 14 residues in the CDR3. V lost 5 bases to trimming and J lost 2 bases, with 10 bases between them. Germline CDR1 reads LNHDA; CDR2 reads SQIVND (reference sequence). CDR3: CASSLQGGNQPQHF. The CDR3 DNA reads as TGTGCCAGTAGTTTACAGGGCGGCAATCAGCCCCAGCATTTT.

The chain joins TRBV2 to TRBJ1-2; D remains ambiguous. This CDR3 has 13 amino acids. The V gene lost 6 bases and the J gene lost 4 bases, with 12 bases spanning the gap. From germline, CDR1 is SNHLY and CDR2 FYNNEI. In nucleotides, the CDR3 is TGTGCCAGCAGCCCAGCAGCGGGCTATGGCTACACCTTC. Translating it yields CASSPAAGYGYTF.

This chain connects TRBV19 to TRBJ1-1; 7 nucleotides line up with TRBD1. This CDR3 has 15 amino acids. With 6 bases clipped from V and 1 base from J, the junction kept 8 bases outside the gene matches. Germline CDR1 LNHDA, CDR2 SQIVND (reference sequence). CDR3 sequence (DNA): TGTGCCAGTAGCATGACCGGGACAGCGAACACTGAAGCTTTCTTT. Translating gives CASSMTGTANTEAFF. Supplemented by reference TRBV19 and TRBJ1-1, the full variable domain reads DGGITQSPKYLFRKEGQNVTLSCEQNLNHDAMYWYRQDPGQGLRLIYYSQIVNDFQKGDIAEGYSVSREKKESFPLTVTSAQKNPTAFYLCASSMTGTANTEAFFGQGTRLTVV.

V usage is TRBV11-2 and J usage is TRBJ2-3; 7 nucleotides line up with TRBD1. Germline V gene data show CDR1 as SGHAT and CDR2 as FQNNGV. Losses at the gene ends were 1 base for V and 11 bases for J; bases not matched to a gene: 6. The CDR3 has 13 amino acids. The CDR3 reads CASSLGQGLLQYF. Written as DNA, the CDR3 is TGTGCCAGCAGCTTAGGACAGGGTTTATTGCAGTATTTT.

The J gene is TRBJ1-1, the V gene TRBV6-5; D unresolved. V was clipped by 8 bases and J by 5 bases, with 18 bases between them. Looked up from germline, CDR1 is MNHEY and CDR2 is SVGAGI. CDR3 length: 14 amino acids. CDR3 sequence: CASLRELGRTEAFF. CDR3 coding DNA: TGTGCCAGCCTCCGGGAGTTAGGGAGGACTGAAGCTTTCTTT.